Listed here are 25 T cell receptor beta chains from one sample, sequenced in a study of blood T cell repertoires in COVID-19. Assay: immunoSEQ multiplex PCR; the TCRdb copy retains only in-frame clones and omits some. Found here are about 63,000 clones, roughly 87% of them singletons; the top ten hold roughly 18%. Sequenced: peripheral blood. The receptor source for this set is a woman older than 75 with acute or convalescent COVID-19.

This chain links TRBV6-1 with TRBJ1-4; TRBD1 matches 10 bases. Germline lookup yields CDR1 MNHNS and CDR2 SASEGT. The J segment lost 5 bases and the V segment lost 1 base, leaving 4 bases of the junction unmatched. This CDR3 region has 16 residues. The CDR3 sequence: CASSEVRGQGNEKLFF. The CDR3 DNA sequence: TGTGCCAGCAGTGAAGTTCGGGGACAGGGGAATGAAAAACTGTTTTTT.

The chain combines TRBV19 with TRBJ2-2; weak D call: TRBD1 (5 bases). Germline lookup yields CDR1 LNHDA and CDR2 SQIVND (reference sequence). Trimming shortened V by 1 base and J by 6 bases, and 9 bases separated the two germline ends. The CDR3 covers 14 residues. CDR3: CASSIALGPGELFF. In DNA form, the CDR3 reads TGTGCCAGTAGTATAGCTCTGGGGCCCGGGGAGCTGTTTTTT.

The genes are TRBV5-1 and TRBJ1-5; D possibly corresponds to TRBD1 (5 bases). The CDR3 runs 14 residues. CDR1 SGHRS and CDR2 YFSETQ come from the germline V gene. V was shortened by 0 bases and J by 8 bases, with 12 bases between the two germline ends. The CDR3 sequence is CASSLEGRGKPQHF. As DNA, the CDR3 is TGCGCCAGCAGCTTGGAGGGACGGGGGAAGCCCCAGCATTTT.

The gene calls are TRBV30 and TRBJ1-3, with D uncertain. This CDR3 is 14 amino acids long. V lost 3 bases, J lost 0 bases, and 9 bases lay in between. Germline V gene lookup returns CDR1 GTSNPN and CDR2 SVGIG (reference sequence). CDR3 sequence: CAWRATNSGNTIYF. CDR3 sequence (DNA): TGTGCCTGGAGGGCCACCAACTCTGGAAACACCATATATTTT.

The chain couples TRBV27 to TRBJ2-1, with TRBD2 matching 7 bases. Germline CDR1 MNHEY, CDR2 SMNVEV (reference sequence). V lost 2 bases and J lost 2; bases outside the gene matches: 6. This CDR3 has 16 residues. CDR3 sequence (DNA): TGTGCCAGCAGTTTAGCGGGAGAGAGGGCCTACAATGAGCAGTTCTTC. Translated: CASSLAGERAYNEQFF.

The chain is built from TRBV3-1 (or the pseudogene TRBV3-2) and TRBJ2-1, with TRBD1 matching over 11 bases. V shed 4 bases and J 0 bases; nucleotides not matched to a gene: 5. The CDR3 contains 17 residues. From germline, CDR1 is LGHDT and CDR2 YNNKEL (reference sequence). This CDR3 reads CASSPRDRGFSYNEQFF. In DNA, the CDR3 is TGTGCCAGCAGCCCCCGGGACAGGGGGTTCTCCTACAATGAGCAGTTCTTC.

This clone showed up just a few times. The V gene is TRBV4-3, the J gene TRBJ2-5; TRBD1 matches at 8 bases. CDR1 and CDR2 from the germline V gene are LGHNA and YSLEER. V gave up 4 bases and J gave up 5 bases; unmatched junction bases: 9. The CDR3 covers 15 residues. Here the CDR3 DNA reads TGCGCCAGCAGCCGCACTCTGGACAGGGCGGAGACCCAGTACTTC. Translating gives CASSRTLDRAETQYF.

This clone came up once. The chain has TRBV5-6 and TRBJ1-5, with TRBD1 matching over 8 bases. Trimming at V came to 4 bases and at J to 2 bases, leaving 2 bases not matched to a gene. Germline V gene sequence: CDR1 SGHDT, CDR2 YYEEEE. CDR3 length: 14 amino acids. Here the CDR3 reads CASSGQGGNQPQHF. The DNA for the CDR3 is TGTGCCAGCAGCGGACAGGGAGGCAATCAGCCCCAGCATTTT.

The V gene is TRBV28, the J gene TRBJ1-2, with 7 bases aligning to TRBD1. V lost 5 bases, J lost 5 bases, and 11 bases stayed unmatched. The CDR3 length is 15 residues. CDR1 MDHEN and CDR2 SYDVKM come from the germline V gene. CDR3 DNA: TGTGCCAGCAGTCGCACCATCCAGGGGGGATATGGCTACACCTTC. Protein: CASSRTIQGGYGYTF.

The chain joins TRBV5-1 to TRBJ2-7; TRBD2 matches 7 bases. The germline CDR1 and CDR2 sequences are SGHRS and YFSETQ. With V trimmed by 5 bases and J by 2 bases, 7 bases remained unmatched. The CDR3 is 14 amino acids. CDR3 residues: CASRPGGSTYEQYF. The CDR3 DNA reads as TGCGCCAGCAGGCCAGGCGGGAGCACCTACGAGCAGTACTTC.

The J gene is TRBJ2-7, the V gene TRBV6-5; 10 bases fit TRBD2. This CDR3 region has 14 residues. The V segment lost 5 bases and the J segment 6 bases; nucleotides outside the gene matches: 7. Germline CDR1 is MNHEY and CDR2 is SVGAGI. The DNA for the CDR3 is TGTGCCAGCAGTCCAGCGGGGGGGCCGGGCGAGCAGTACTTC. This gives the protein CASSPAGGPGEQYF.

The V and J genes are TRBV3-1 (or the pseudogene TRBV3-2) and TRBJ2-3; D is possibly TRBD2 (6 bases). Germline assignment: CDR1 LGHDT and CDR2 YNNKEL (reference sequence). This CDR3 is 15 amino acids long. V was pared by 1 base and J by 0 bases, with 8 bases between. The CDR3 DNA reads TGTGCCAGCAGCCAAGGTGCGGGGAGCACAGATACGCAGTATTTT. Amino acids: CASSQGAGSTDTQYF.

The rearrangement joins TRBV6-1 to TRBJ2-7; D may be TRBD1 (6 bases). Deletions cut 2 bases from V and 3 bases from J, with 11 bases between. The CDR3 runs to 14 residues. The germline CDR1 and CDR2 sequences are MNHNS and SASEGT. CDR3 bases: TGTGCCAGCAGTGAAACCTGGACAGTCTACGAGCAGTACTTC. Protein: CASSETWTVYEQYF.

The chain joins TRBV2 to TRBJ2-5; 11 positions match TRBD2. J was trimmed by 4 bases and V by 2 bases; bases with no gene match: 3. CDR1 and CDR2 (germline): SNHLY, FYNNEI. The CDR3 loop spans 15 amino acids. The CDR3 is CASSEKGTSGETQYF. The DNA of the CDR3 is TGTGCCAGCAGTGAAAAAGGGACTAGCGGAGAGACCCAGTACTTC.

The chain is built from TRBV13 and TRBJ2-7; D might be TRBD2 (5 bases). The CDR3 loop spans 14 amino acids. Germline lookup yields CDR1 PRHDT and CDR2 FYEKMQ (reference sequence). Trimming removed 3 bases at V and 1 base at J, with 10 bases between. CDR3 nucleotide sequence: TGTGCCAGCAGCTTGACGGGAATGTCCTACGAGCAGTACTTC. Translated, it gives CASSLTGMSYEQYF. Using reference TRBV13 and TRBJ2-7 for the parts outside the CDR3, the full variable domain is AAGVIQSPRHLIKEKRETATLKCYPIPRHDTVYWYQQGPGQDPQFLISFYEKMQSDKGSIPDRFSAQQFSDYHSELNMSSLELGDSALYFCASSLTGMSYEQYFGPGTRLTVT.

The chain is built from TRBV19 and TRBJ1-3, with 7 positions matching TRBD1. After removal of 3 bases from V and 8 bases from J, the junction contained 4 bases not matched to a gene. This CDR3 has 13 amino acids. Germline V lookup: CDR1 LNHDA, CDR2 SQIVND (reference sequence). This CDR3 is CASSIKGGHTIYF. The CDR3 bases are TGTGCCAGTAGTATTAAAGGGGGCCACACCATATATTTT.

This chain uses TRBV18 with TRBJ1-2; tentatively, D is TRBD1 (6 bases). Trimming pared 6 bases from V and 2 bases from J, leaving 13 bases between. CDR3 length equals 14 residues. CDR1 is KGHSH and CDR2 is LQKENI in the germline V gene. The CDR3 sequence: CASSPTQGNYGYTF. The CDR3, as DNA: TGTGCCAGCTCCCCGACCCAGGGGAACTATGGCTACACCTTC.

The V and J genes are TRBV9 and TRBJ1-2; 7 bases line up with TRBD1. The CDR3 spans 13 residues. Germline V gene data show CDR1 as SGDLS and CDR2 as YYNGEE. The J segment lost 7 bases and the V segment lost 1 base, leaving 4 bases of the junction unmatched. The DNA of the CDR3 is TGTGCCAGCAGCGTAAGACAGGGTTCTGGCTACACCTTC. Protein: CASSVRQGSGYTF.

The chain couples TRBV7-2 to TRBJ2-1, with a tentative D call TRBD2 (6 bases). The length of the CDR3 is 14 residues. CDR1 is SGHTA and CDR2 is FQGNSA in the germline V gene. Trimming left V 3 bases short and J 7 bases short, with 13 bases between. CDR3 in amino acids: CASSFSFAGNEQFF. The CDR3 DNA is TGTGCCAGCAGCTTTTCCTTTGCGGGGAATGAGCAGTTCTTC. Full variable domain (rest looked up from reference TRBV7-2 and TRBJ2-1): GAGVSQSPSNKVTEKGKDVELRCDPISGHTALYWYRQSLGQGLEFLIYFQGNSAPDKSGLPSDRFSAERTGGSVSTLTIQRTQQEDSAVYLCASSFSFAGNEQFFGPGTRLTVL.

This clone has only one observation. The chain uses TRBV11-2 and TRBJ1-1; maybe TRBD1 (5 bases). Trimming took off 2 bases at V and 3 bases at J, with 7 bases between the two ends. The CDR3 loop spans 13 amino acids. The germline CDR1 and CDR2 sequences are SGHAT and FQNNGV. This CDR3 reads CASSLQGYTEAFF. DNA for the CDR3: TGTGCCAGCAGCTTACAGGGTTACACTGAAGCTTTCTTT. The full variable domain, completed using reference TRBV11-2 and TRBJ1-1, is EAGVAQSPRYKIIEKRQSVAFWCNPISGHATLYWYQQILGQGPKLLIQFQNNGVVDDSQLPKDRFSAERLKGVDSTLKIQPAKLEDSAVYLCASSLQGYTEAFFGQGTRLTVV.

The J gene is TRBJ1-3, the V gene TRBV6-6, with D possibly matching TRBD1 (5 bases). V lost 2 bases and J 8 bases, leaving 10 bases between the germline ends. The CDR3 covers 13 residues. From germline, CDR1 is MNHNY and CDR2 SVGAGI (reference sequence). The CDR3 here is CASSYRGIHTIYF. The CDR3 DNA sequence: TGTGCCAGCAGTTACCGGGGGATCCACACCATATATTTT.

V gene TRBV25-1 combines with J gene TRBJ1-6, with 8 bases identical to TRBD1. V lost 3 bases and J lost 8; bases outside the gene matches: 9. This CDR3 comprises 16 residues. Germline CDR1 and CDR2: MGHDK and SYGVNS. The CDR3 coding sequence is TGTGCCAGCAGTGATTTGTTGGCAGGGGGCCATTCACCCCTCCACTTT. This encodes CASSDLLAGGHSPLHF.

The rearrangement joins TRBV9 to TRBJ1-3; D possibly corresponds to TRBD1 (5 bases). The CDR3 covers 16 residues. Per germline, CDR1 SGDLS and CDR2 YYNGEE. V dropped 0 bases and J dropped 2 bases, with 12 bases sitting between them. The CDR3: CASSVGGVDAGNTIYF. DNA of the CDR3: TGTGCCAGCAGCGTAGGGGGGGTGGATGCTGGAAACACCATATATTTT.

The V call is TRBV5-1, the J call TRBJ1-4; D is undetermined. From germline, CDR1 is SGHRS and CDR2 YFSETQ. The CDR3 has 15 residues. V was cut by 0 bases and J by 0 bases, with 6 bases left in between. DNA for the CDR3: TGCGCCAGCAGCTTGGCCGGGGCAACTAATGAAAAACTGTTTTTT. Translating gives CASSLAGATNEKLFF.

The sample holds one count of this clone. The genes are TRBV27 and TRBJ2-3; D is undetermined. V was cut by 3 bases and J by 4 bases, with 2 bases left in between. Germline assignment: CDR1 MNHEY and CDR2 SMNVEV (reference sequence). This CDR3 has 11 amino acids. The CDR3 DNA follows: TGTGCCAGCAGTTTCGCAGATACGCAGTATTTT. This sequence encodes CASSFADTQYF.